The 11 T cell receptor beta chains below come from one sample, sequenced in a study of shared clonotypes between healthy human individuals. Measured with immunoSEQ multiplex PCR; TCRdb has only the in-frame clones, and not every one. The sample lists approximately 810,000 clones, almost 95% occurring once. Selected positively for CCR7 and CD45RO-negative, naive CD8 cells excluded terminally differentiated effector memory CD45RA+ cells. Input material: naive CD8+ T cells sorted from blood. These receptors came from a man between 25 and 39 years old in good health.

The rearrangement joins TRBV11-2 to TRBJ2-5, with D uncertain. Germline V gene sequence: CDR1 SGHAT, CDR2 FQNNGV. This CDR3 region has 16 residues. V was shortened by 5 bases and J by 2 bases, with 18 bases between the two germline ends. In DNA, the CDR3 is TGTGCCAGCAGCCCCGCACCTCTTCCCGTACAAGAGACCCAGTACTTC. Protein product: CASSPAPLPVQETQYF.

V gene TRBV6-4 combines with J gene TRBJ2-2; D is perhaps TRBD2 (6 bases). Germline V gives CDR1 MRHNA, CDR2 SNTAGT. The CDR3 has 16 amino acids. Trimming left V 0 bases short and J 5 bases short, with 13 bases between. Here the CDR3 reads CASSDSSGFRTGELFF. The CDR3 DNA follows: TGTGCCAGCAGTGACTCGAGCGGGTTTCGTACCGGGGAGCTGTTTTTT.

A note on this clone: The sample holds other DNA sequences that translate to the same CDR3. This chain connects TRBV27 to TRBJ2-7; TRBD1 matches at 7 bases. This CDR3 spans 13 amino acids. V lost 8 bases, J lost 3 bases, and 7 bases stayed unmatched. CDR1 is MNHEY, CDR2 SMNVEV, per germline (reference sequence). In DNA, the CDR3 is TGTGCCAGCTCTACTTCAGGGGGCTACGAGCAGTACTTC. It codes for CASSTSGGYEQYF.

The J gene is TRBJ2-7, the V gene TRBV7-9; tentatively, D is TRBD1 (6 bases). Trimming left V 3 bases short and J 4 bases short, with 16 bases between. The length of the CDR3 is 15 residues. The germline CDR1 and CDR2 sequences are SEHNR and FQNEAQ (reference sequence). The CDR3 region is CASSLKGVIKYEQYF. The DNA of the CDR3 is TGTGCCAGCAGCTTGAAGGGGGTAATAAAATACGAGCAGTACTTC.

The chain combines TRBV28 with TRBJ1-4, with a tentative D call TRBD1 (5 bases). V was shortened by 2 bases and J by 7 bases, with 8 bases between the two germline ends. Germline assignment: CDR1 MDHEN and CDR2 SYDVKM. This CDR3 has 13 amino acids. The CDR3 sequence is CASSLGGSEKLFF. The CDR3 bases are TGTGCCAGCAGTTTAGGGGGTAGTGAAAAACTGTTTTTT. Looking up the rest from reference TRBV28 and TRBJ1-4 gives the full variable domain: DVKVTQSSRYLVKRTGEKVFLECVQDMDHENMFWYRQDPGLGLRLIYFSYDVKMKEKGDIPEGYSVSREKKERFSLILESASTNQTSMYLCASSLGGSEKLFFGSGTQLSVL.

The rearrangement uses TRBV6-4 and TRBJ2-2; D could derive from TRBD1 or TRBD2 (5 bases each). CDR1 is MRHNA, CDR2 SNTAGT, per germline. This CDR3 has 12 residues. Trimming cost V 8 bases and J 4 bases, with 8 bases left between them. CDR3 nucleotides: TGTGCCAGCGAGGGGCCCACCGGGGAGCTGTTTTTT. Its protein is CASEGPTGELFF.

This chain uses TRBV5-6 with TRBJ2-3, with D perhaps TRBD1 (5 bases). V lost 0 bases to trimming and J lost 4 bases, with 6 bases between them. This CDR3 is 13 amino acids long. Germline V gene lookup returns CDR1 SGHDT and CDR2 YYEEEE. The CDR3 reads CASSLGGADTQYF. Written as DNA, the CDR3 is TGTGCCAGCAGCTTGGGGGGCGCAGATACGCAGTATTTT.

This clone was seen only a few times. The gene calls are TRBV25-1 and TRBJ2-7, with D possibly being TRBD1 or TRBD2 (5 bases each). There are 13 residues in the CDR3. CDR1 MGHDK and CDR2 SYGVNS come from the germline V gene. V gave up 2 bases and J gave up 5 bases, with 10 bases separating them. In DNA, the CDR3 is TGTGCCAGCAGTGAAGGGGACGGGGACGAGCAGTACTTC. Amino acids: CASSEGDGDEQYF.

A remark on this clone: This same CDR3 is encoded by further DNA sequences in the sample. The rearrangement joins TRBV11-2 to TRBJ2-7, with D tentatively TRBD1 or TRBD2 (5 bases each). Germline V gene lookup returns CDR1 SGHAT and CDR2 FQNNGV. The CDR3 spans 14 residues. Trimming cost V 1 base and J 3 bases, with 10 bases left between them. This chain's CDR3 is CASSLVGTNYEQYF. As DNA, the CDR3 is TGTGCCAGCAGCTTAGTCGGGACGAACTACGAGCAGTACTTC. Supplemented by reference TRBV11-2 and TRBJ2-7, the full variable domain reads EAGVAQSPRYKIIEKRQSVAFWCNPISGHATLYWYQQILGQGPKLLIQFQNNGVVDDSQLPKDRFSAERLKGVDSTLKIQPAKLEDSAVYLCASSLVGTNYEQYFGPGTRLTVT.

The chain carries TRBV6-1 and TRBJ2-1; either TRBD1 or TRBD2 may supply D (5 bases each). This CDR3 region has 13 residues. Per the germline V gene, CDR1 is MNHNS and CDR2 is SASEGT. The germline V and J ends were trimmed by 6 bases and 8 bases, with 14 bases remaining between them. The DNA of the CDR3 is TGTGCCAGCAGGTCGGGGCGCCGGGATGAGCAGTTCTTC. Encoded protein: CASRSGRRDEQFF.

V gene TRBV11-3 combines with J gene TRBJ2-5; 11 bases are a match to TRBD2. Germline-derived CDR1 and CDR2 are SGHNT and YENEEA. J was trimmed by 2 bases and V by 2 bases; bases with no gene match: 13. CDR3 size: 19 residues. The CDR3 coding sequence is TGTGCCAGCAGCTTAAATTCACCAGGGACTAGCGGACGACAAGAGACCCAGTACTTC. Translated, it gives CASSLNSPGTSGRQETQYF.